One sample yielded the 2 T cell receptor beta chains listed below, sequenced in a study of long-term antiretroviral therapy in people with HIV. Survey-level immunoSEQ v3.0 assays were run. TCRdb's table, derived via immunoSEQ multiplex PCR, lists solely in-frame clones and lacks some. Of more than 20,000 clones in the sample, about 80% are singletons; the top ten hold roughly 4.6%. Sequences were derived from unsorted PBMCs, sampled 0.5 years after starting antiretroviral therapy. The receptors come from a man younger than 35 with HIV.

The J gene is TRBJ2-3, the V gene TRBV6-5; a weak D match, TRBD2 (5 bases). The CDR3 has 15 residues. Germline assignment: CDR1 MNHEY and CDR2 SVGAGI. Trimming removed 6 bases from V and 0 bases from J, with 13 bases in between. The CDR3 DNA reads as TGTGCCAGCAGACACCCCTGGACTAGCACAGATACGCAGTATTTT. Translation gives CASRHPWTSTDTQYF.

This clone appeared a single time. V usage is TRBV5-5 and J usage is TRBJ2-1; D call uncertain. The germline V gene encodes CDR1 SGHKS and CDR2 YYEKEE (reference sequence). CDR3 length: 14 residues. V was clipped by 1 base and J by 2 bases, with 7 bases between them. Written as DNA, the CDR3 is TGTGCCAGCAGCTTGTCCCGGCCCTACAATGAGCAGTTCTTC. Amino acid sequence: CASSLSRPYNEQFF.